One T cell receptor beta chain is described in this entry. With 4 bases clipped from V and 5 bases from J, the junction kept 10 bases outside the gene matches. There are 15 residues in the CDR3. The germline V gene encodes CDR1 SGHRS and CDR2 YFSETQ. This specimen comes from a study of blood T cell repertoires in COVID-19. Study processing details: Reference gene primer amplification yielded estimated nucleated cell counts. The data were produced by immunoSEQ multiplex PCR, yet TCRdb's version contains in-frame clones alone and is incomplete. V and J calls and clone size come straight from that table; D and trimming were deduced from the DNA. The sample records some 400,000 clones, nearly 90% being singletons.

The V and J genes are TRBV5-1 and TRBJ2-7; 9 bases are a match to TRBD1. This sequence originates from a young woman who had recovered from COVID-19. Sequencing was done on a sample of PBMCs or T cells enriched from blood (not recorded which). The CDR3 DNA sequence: TGCGCCAGCAGCACCTCCGGGACAGGGTTGCACGAGCAGTACTTC. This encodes CASSTSGTGLHEQYF.